The 7 T cell receptor beta chains given below trace back to one sample, sequenced in a study of identical twins. TCRdb itself ran the 5' RACE reads through MiXCR, one entry per CDR3 protein. Seen here are 250,000 to 300,000 distinct CDR3 sequences, 8% to 9.5% observed once, and the top ten hold roughly 7%. The data also belong to a second study, concerning yellow fever vaccine responses in identical twins.

The sequenced sample was CD8+ T cells sorted from blood. The receptors stem from a woman aged 18 to 35 in good health.

In this sample, this clonotype turned up a few times. This chain links TRBV20-1 with TRBJ2-7; 16 bases fit TRBD2. Trimming removed 5 bases from V and 6 bases from J; junction bases left unmatched: 7. The germline gives CDR1 DFQATT, CDR2 SNEGSKA (reference sequence). The CDR3 consists of 15 residues. CDR3 in amino acids: CSAPGTSGGGFEQYF. The DNA of the CDR3 is TGCAGTGCTCCCGGGACTAGCGGGGGGGGTTTCGAGCAGTACTTC.

This clonotype was recorded at least ten times. The genes are TRBV5-6 and TRBJ2-2; 8 positions match TRBD2. Trimming at V came to 8 bases and at J to 6 bases, leaving 6 bases not matched to a gene. The CDR3 runs 13 residues. Germline V CDR1 and CDR2: SGHDT, YYEEEE. The CDR3 nucleotides are TGTGCCAGTACCCGGGGGGGGCCCGGGGAGCTGTTTTTT. This gives the protein CASTRGGPGELFF.

The chain is built from TRBV4-1 and TRBJ2-7; D may be TRBD1 or TRBD2 (5 bases each). The ends were cut back, 3 bases at V and 3 bases at J, with 15 bases in the middle. Germline V gene sequence: CDR1 MGHRA, CDR2 YSYEKL. This CDR3 spans 15 amino acids. CDR3 amino acids: CASSHRGRDGYEQYF. CDR3 sequence (DNA): TGCGCCAGCAGCCACCGGGGCCGGGACGGCTACGAGCAGTACTTC.

The J gene is TRBJ1-1, the V gene TRBV7-9, with D tentatively TRBD1 (6 bases). V lost 1 base, J lost 5 bases, and 20 bases lay in between. The CDR3 has 17 amino acids. Looked up from germline, CDR1 is SEHNR and CDR2 is FQNEAQ (reference sequence). The CDR3 DNA follows: TGTGCCAGCAGCTTAGGGGGGCTGTCTCTATTAGTTACTGAAGCTTTCTTT. Translating it yields CASSLGGLSLLVTEAFF.

In its sample, this clonotype was seen a few times. V is TRBV12-3 or TRBV12-4 and J is TRBJ1-2, with 10 bases aligning to TRBD1. V shed 2 bases, J shed 5 bases, and the junction held 8 bases outside the gene matches. The CDR3 length is 16 residues. The CDR3 protein is CASSLPPTGQGYGYTF. The CDR3 DNA follows: TGTGCCAGCAGTTTACCTCCAACGGGACAGGGGTATGGCTACACCTTC.

This clonotype was observed many times. V and J are TRBV7-8 and TRBJ2-7; 9 bases fit TRBD2. This CDR3 is built from 14 residues. Trimming at V came to 1 base and at J to 5 bases, leaving 3 bases not matched to a gene. From germline, CDR1 is SGHVS and CDR2 FQNEAQ. The CDR3 loop reads CASSLEAGGDEQYF. CDR3 sequence (DNA): TGTGCCAGCAGCTTAGAGGCGGGAGGGGACGAGCAGTACTTC. Drawing the rest from reference TRBV7-8 and TRBJ2-7, the complete variable domain is GAGVSQSPRYKVAKRGQDVALRCDPISGHVSLFWYQQALGQGPEFLTYFQNEAQLDKSGLPSDRFFAERPEGSVSTLKIQRTQQEDSAVYLCASSLEAGGDEQYFGPGTRLTVT.

This clonotype showed up many times. The chain couples TRBV25-1 to TRBJ2-7, with no clear D. Germline V gives CDR1 MGHDK, CDR2 SYGVNS. This CDR3 contains 16 residues. Trimming cost V 1 base and J 6 bases, with 19 bases left between them. The CDR3 sequence is CASSESIAPKVGEQYF. The DNA for the CDR3 is TGTGCCAGCAGTGAATCTATCGCTCCCAAGGTGGGCGAGCAGTACTTC.